The 27 T cell receptor beta chains below all came from one sample that was sequenced in a study of shared clonotypes between healthy human individuals. Profiling relied on immunoSEQ multiplex PCR, and the TCRdb table lists in-frame clones only, not all of them. The profile shows millions of clones, about 92% of them singletons. It was CD45RO-negative cells, positively selected for CCR7, that made up naive CD8 cells, with terminally differentiated effector memory CD45RA+ cells excluded. The sample was naive CD8+ T cells from PBMCs. These TCRs come from a man aged 18-30 years in good health. Some clones in this sample may be carry-over from other donors' samples.

The genes are TRBV6-1 and TRBJ2-5, with 16 bases identical to TRBD2. The CDR3 extends over 18 amino acids. J was trimmed by 1 base and V by 3 bases; bases with no gene match: 5. Germline V gene data show CDR1 as MNHNS and CDR2 as SASEGT. The CDR3 DNA reads as TGTGCCAGCAGTGAGGGGACTAGCGGGAGGGGGTCCCAAGAGACCCAGTACTTC. Translating it yields CASSEGTSGRGSQETQYF.

The chain joins TRBV9 to TRBJ1-1; D is uncertain. The CDR3 sequence is 15 residues long. V was clipped by 4 bases and J by 6 bases, with 19 bases between them. Per the germline V gene, CDR1 is SGDLS and CDR2 is YYNGEE. CDR3 region: CASSTRKGLRAEAFF. The CDR3 DNA is TGTGCCAGCAGCACCCGAAAGGGCCTTCGGGCTGAAGCTTTCTTT.

The rearrangement joins TRBV10-3 to TRBJ1-1; weak D call: TRBD1 (5 bases). This CDR3 has 16 residues. The germline V gene encodes CDR1 ENHRY and CDR2 SYGVKD. The germline V and J ends were trimmed by 0 bases and 6 bases, with 17 bases remaining between them. CDR3 residues: CAISESLTGLRSEAFF. DNA of the CDR3: TGTGCCATCAGTGAGTCTCTGACGGGGCTTAGATCTGAAGCTTTCTTT.

This sequence joins TRBV5-1 and TRBJ2-1; 14 bases fit TRBD2. The CDR3 contains 17 residues. The ends lost 5 bases at V and 5 bases at J; junction bases unmatched: 9. The germline gives CDR1 SGHRS, CDR2 YFSETQ. CDR3 coding DNA: TGCGCCAGCAGGTCGGGACTAGCGGGAGCGGGAGACAATGAGCAGTTCTTC. Translated: CASRSGLAGAGDNEQFF.

This chain links TRBV9 with TRBJ1-2; D unresolved. V lost 7 bases to trimming and J lost 0 bases, with 13 bases between them. Germline CDR1 SGDLS, CDR2 YYNGEE. This CDR3 has 14 residues. The CDR3 spells CASGDERTNYGYTF. The CDR3, as DNA: TGTGCCAGCGGAGATGAGCGGACTAACTATGGCTACACCTTC.

This chain links TRBV5-6 with TRBJ2-7; either TRBD1 or TRBD2 may fit D (5 bases each). The CDR3 is 16 amino acids. The V gene's germline CDR1 is SGHDT and CDR2 YYEEEE. The V and J ends lost 4 bases and 2 bases respectively, with 19 bases between them. CDR3 amino acids: CASSGTGTDFPYEQYF. CDR3 coding DNA: TGTGCCAGCAGCGGTACCGGGACGGATTTCCCCTACGAGCAGTACTTC.

As DNA, the CDR3 is TGTGCCAGCAACCTGGGGACTAGCGGCGAACAGACCCAGTACTTC. Protein sequence: CASNLGTSGEQTQYF. The gene calls are TRBV7-2 and TRBJ2-5; 11 nucleotides agree with TRBD2. The CDR3 contains 15 residues. Germline trimming cut 7 bases from V and 6 bases from J; bases unmatched to any gene: 10. CDR1 is SGHTA, CDR2 FQGNSA, per germline. Drawing the rest from reference TRBV7-2 and TRBJ2-5, the complete variable domain is GAGVSQSPSNKVTEKGKDVELRCDPISGHTALYWYRQSLGQGLEFLIYFQGNSAPDKSGLPSDRFSAERTGGSVSTLTIQRTQQEDSAVYLCASNLGTSGEQTQYFGPGTRLLVL.

The V gene is TRBV6-1, the J gene TRBJ2-7; 10 bases agree with TRBD1. The CDR3 is 13 residues long. In germline, CDR1 is MNHNS, CDR2 SASEGT. V gave up 6 bases and J gave up 2 bases; unmatched junction bases: 1. The CDR3, as DNA: TGTGCCAGCAGGGGACAGGGGACCTACGAGCAGTACTTC. Its protein product is CASRGQGTYEQYF.

This sequence joins TRBV18 and TRBJ1-4, with 9 bases fitting TRBD1. After removal of 3 bases from V and 5 bases from J, the junction contained 4 bases not matched to a gene. The CDR3 totals 15 residues. CDR1 and CDR2 from the germline V gene are KGHSH and LQKENI. Written as DNA, the CDR3 is TGTGCCAGCTCACCTCGACAGGGGGAGAATGAAAAACTGTTTTTT. Encoded protein: CASSPRQGENEKLFF.

As to this clone: This sample includes further DNA sequences coding for the same CDR3. This chain uses TRBV6-5 with TRBJ2-7; 10 bases align to TRBD1. After removal of 2 bases from V and 6 bases from J, the junction contained 4 bases not matched to a gene. The germline V gene encodes CDR1 MNHEY and CDR2 SVGAGI. This CDR3 has 14 amino acids. The CDR3 DNA is TGTGCCAGCAGTTACCGACAGGGGGCAAGCGAGCAGTACTTC. Residues: CASSYRQGASEQYF.

The rearrangement links TRBV6-6 to TRBJ2-2; 9 bases line up with TRBD2. Looked up from germline, CDR1 is MNHNY and CDR2 is SVGAGI (reference sequence). Trimming took 6 bases from V and 5 from J; bases not matched to a gene: 7. The CDR3 sequence is 15 residues long. For the CDR3, the DNA is TGTGCCAGCAGGTCAGCGGGAGGTAGGACCGGGGAGCTGTTTTTT. Its protein product is CASRSAGGRTGELFF.

The genes are TRBV4-1 and TRBJ2-3, with 8 bases matching TRBD2. There are 17 residues in the CDR3. J was trimmed by 1 base and V by 0 bases; bases with no gene match: 6. CDR1 and CDR2 from the germline V gene are MGHRA and YSYEKL. The CDR3 sequence is CASSQDQGLAGTDTQYF. The CDR3 DNA follows: TGCGCCAGCAGCCAAGATCAAGGACTAGCAGGCACAGATACGCAGTATTTT.

This clone appeared a few times. V is TRBV5-1 and J is TRBJ2-5; TRBD1 aligns across 9 bases. V shed 1 base and J 4 bases; nucleotides not matched to a gene: 5. Germline assignment: CDR1 SGHRS and CDR2 YFSETQ. The CDR3 length is 15 residues. CDR3 nucleotides: TGCGCCAGCAGCTTGATGGGACAGGGAGGAGAGACCCAGTACTTC. Translating gives CASSLMGQGGETQYF.

The rearrangement joins TRBV4-2 to TRBJ2-1, with 9 bases that match TRBD2. The CDR3 has 19 residues. Germline loops: CDR1 LGHNA, CDR2 YNFKEQ. With 0 bases clipped from V and 0 bases from J, the junction kept 9 bases outside the gene matches. The CDR3 region has the DNA TGTGCCAGCAGCCAAGATCCTTTGCGGGAGGGCTTCTCCTACAATGAGCAGTTCTTC. Translated, it gives CASSQDPLREGFSYNEQFF.

V gene TRBV16 combines with J gene TRBJ2-3; no reliable D call. The germline gives CDR1 KGHSY, CDR2 FQNENV. This CDR3 is 11 amino acids long. Trimming removed 4 bases at V and 6 bases at J, with 5 bases between. DNA for the CDR3: TGTGCCAGCAGCCTCTCCGATACGCAGTATTTT. As protein: CASSLSDTQYF.

The CDR3 DNA reads TGCAGCGTTGAAGGTATAAGGGAGACTAGCGGGAGTTTATTAGGTGAGCAGTTCTTC. It codes for CSVEGIRETSGSLLGEQFF. The chain couples TRBV29-1 to TRBJ2-1, with 12 bases identical to TRBD2. After removal of 1 base from V and 9 bases from J, the junction contained 19 bases not matched to a gene. The CDR3 runs 19 residues. CDR1 is SQVTM and CDR2 is ANQGSEA in the germline V gene.

This chain links TRBV19 with TRBJ2-5; 7 nucleotides line up with TRBD2. Unmatched junction bases numbered 19, after V lost 10 bases and J lost 5 bases. The germline gives CDR1 LNHDA, CDR2 SQIVND (reference sequence). This CDR3 region has 16 residues. The CDR3 nucleotides read TGTGCCACCTCCGGGGAGGGCCTTGTATCTGGGGAGACCCAGTACTTC. Translating it yields CATSGEGLVSGETQYF. Full variable domain (rest looked up from reference TRBV19 and TRBJ2-5): DGGITQSPKYLFRKEGQNVTLSCEQNLNHDAMYWYRQDPGQGLRLIYYSQIVNDFQKGDIAEGYSVSREKKESFPLTVTSAQKNPTAFYLCATSGEGLVSGETQYFGPGTRLLVL.

V usage is TRBV5-6 and J usage is TRBJ2-3; D ambiguous. Trimming left V 1 base short and J 5 bases short, with 5 bases between. This CDR3 contains 12 residues. CDR1 and CDR2 from the germline V gene are SGHDT and YYEEEE. The CDR3 region is CASSLLKDTQYF. The CDR3 DNA reads TGTGCCAGCAGCTTGCTAAAAGATACGCAGTATTTT.

The chain is built from TRBV7-3 and TRBJ2-7; the match to TRBD2 covers 7 bases. Germline assignment: CDR1 SGHTA and CDR2 FQGTGA. Trimming took 1 base from V and 2 from J; bases not matched to a gene: 2. The CDR3 is 14 residues long. In DNA, the CDR3 is TGTGCCAGCAGCTTAATGGGGGGGACCTACGAGCAGTACTTC. Translation: CASSLMGGTYEQYF.

V usage is TRBV19 and J usage is TRBJ2-7, with D unresolved. CDR3 length: 13 amino acids. From germline, CDR1 is LNHDA and CDR2 SQIVND (reference sequence). Between the trimmed V and J ends, which lost 1 base and 2 bases, there was a span of 6 bases. The CDR3 here is CASSIAFPYEQYF. Here the CDR3 DNA reads TGTGCCAGTAGTATAGCGTTCCCCTACGAGCAGTACTTC.

On this clone itself: In the same sample, other DNA sequences code for this CDR3. The V call is TRBV27, the J call TRBJ1-2; tentative D call: TRBD1 (5 bases). V shed 3 bases and J shed 3 bases, with 8 bases lying between them. This CDR3 is 13 amino acids long. Per the germline V gene, CDR1 is MNHEY and CDR2 is SMNVEV (reference sequence). The CDR3 sequence: CASSFRGYYGYTF. In nucleotides, the CDR3 is TGTGCCAGCAGTTTTCGGGGGTACTATGGCTACACCTTC.

The chain recombines TRBV7-9 with TRBJ1-1; 10 bases map to TRBD1. Unmatched junction bases numbered 17, after V lost 4 bases and J lost 3 bases. The CDR3 covers 19 residues. CDR1 is SEHNR and CDR2 is FQNEAQ in the germline V gene (reference sequence). CDR3 sequence: CASSSIATGTGVADTEAFF. CDR3 coding DNA: TGTGCCAGCAGCTCAATAGCCACCGGGACAGGGGTGGCGGACACTGAAGCTTTCTTT.

The J gene is TRBJ2-7, the V gene TRBV18; tentatively, D is TRBD2 (6 bases). Germline V gives CDR1 KGHSH, CDR2 LQKENI. Trimming cost V 2 bases and J 4 bases, with 18 bases left between them. The CDR3 has 16 amino acids. In DNA, the CDR3 is TGTGCCAGCTCACCAGTCTTTAGCGGTCAAAAGTACGAGCAGTACTTC. It translates to CASSPVFSGQKYEQYF.

This chain connects TRBV14 to TRBJ2-7; the D is unclear. The V and J ends lost 2 bases and 3 bases respectively, with 14 bases between them. This CDR3 has 15 residues. Germline V gene data show CDR1 as SGHDN and CDR2 as FVKESK. CDR3 in DNA: TGTGCCAGCAGCCAACCCCGATCAGCGATCTACGAGCAGTACTTC. Amino acids: CASSQPRSAIYEQYF.

Only one count was recorded for this clone. This chain links TRBV6-5 with TRBJ2-7; D call uncertain. The CDR3 length is 14 residues. Trimming left V 3 bases short and J 6 bases short, with 15 bases between. Germline V gene sequence: CDR1 MNHEY, CDR2 SVGAGI. The CDR3 DNA reads as TGTGCCAGCAGTTATTGGGGTCCCTTGGGCGAGCAGTACTTC. This sequence encodes CASSYWGPLGEQYF.

V usage is TRBV9 and J usage is TRBJ2-1; 7 nucleotides align to TRBD1. Germline assignment: CDR1 SGDLS and CDR2 YYNGEE. The CDR3 totals 14 residues. Germline trimming cut 2 bases from V and 7 bases from J; bases unmatched to any gene: 6. CDR3 loop: CASSVRQGRNEQFF. CDR3 nucleotide sequence: TGTGCCAGCAGCGTCCGACAGGGTCGGAATGAGCAGTTCTTC.

The chain carries TRBV28 and TRBJ2-1, with 12 bases identical to TRBD2. CDR3 length equals 16 residues. V was clipped by 5 bases and J by 6 bases; unmatched bases: 8. Germline V gene sequence: CDR1 MDHEN, CDR2 SYDVKM. The CDR3 DNA reads as TGTGCCAGCAGTCCCCGCCTAGCGGGGGGGGGCAATGAGCAGTTCTTC. It codes for CASSPRLAGGGNEQFF.